This is a list of T cell receptor beta chains from one sample in a study of radiotherapy plus CTLA-4 blockade in lung cancer. Generated by immunoSEQ multiplex PCR, the TCRdb table keeps only in-frame clones and is missing some. Of 80,000 or so clones in the sample, under 85% were seen once. Sequencing was performed on peripheral blood, taken from a patient treated with radiotherapy plus ipilimumab. Source of these receptors: a human donor with non-small cell lung cancer who had stable disease on radiotherapy plus ipilimumab. CDR3s include the opening cysteine and the closing phenylalanine or tryptophan. A D gene is named only where the DNA matches it firmly. Clone size is given for some rows only: seen once, a few or many times, or a class if the clone is expanded.

v_call,j_call,d_call,clone_size,cdr3_nt,cdr3_aa
TRBV27,TRBJ2-2,-,-,TGTGCCAGCAGTTACGGGGGCACCGGGGAGCTGTTTTTT,CASSYGGTGELFF
TRBV4-1,TRBJ2-7,-,-,TGCGCCAGCAGCCAAGATCCGGCAGGATCGTACGAGCAGTACTTC,CASSQDPAGSYEQYF
TRBV10-3,TRBJ2-3,TRBD1,-,TGTGCCATCAATTGGGACAGGGGGCAAACAGATACGCAGTATTTT,CAINWDRGQTDTQYF
TRBV4-1,TRBJ2-7,TRBD2,-,TGCGCCAGCAGCCAAGCCGAGACTAGCGGCGAGCAGTACTTC,CASSQAETSGEQYF
TRBV4-2,TRBJ2-7,TRBD2,-,TGTGCCAGCAGCCCCGGGGGACTAGCGGGAGGGTTAGAGGAGCAGTACTTC,CASSPGGLAGGLEEQYF
TRBV14,TRBJ2-1,-,once,TGTGCCAGCAGCCAAGATCAAAGGTACGGAGGCTACAATGAGCAGTTCTTC,CASSQDQRYGGYNEQFF
TRBV9,TRBJ2-1,TRBD2,-,TGTGCCAGCAGCGGGACTAGCCCCCTCTACAATGAGCAGTTCTTC,CASSGTSPLYNEQFF
TRBV13,TRBJ1-3,-,-,TGTGCCAGCAGCTCCAGAGGGGACTACGAAAGGCCCTGGAACACCATATATTTT,CASSSRGDYERPWNTIYF
TRBV9,TRBJ2-3,-,few,TGTGCCAGCAGCGTACGTATGGTCCCAGATACGCAGTATTTT,CASSVRMVPDTQYF
TRBV19,TRBJ1-2,-,-,TGTGCCAGTAGCAGGACAGAGATTAACTATGGCTACACCTTC,CASSRTEINYGYTF
TRBV29-1,TRBJ2-7,-,once,TGCAGCGGATGGAAAGGGGGCGAGCAGTACTTC,CSGWKGGEQYF
TRBV30,TRBJ1-4,-,few,TGTGCCTGGAGCGCCTCCTGGGACCGAGGTGAAAAACTGTTTTTT,CAWSASWDRGEKLFF
TRBV5-5,TRBJ1-2,TRBD1,-,TGTGCCAGCAGCATTACCTCCGACAGGGGAGAGGGCTACACCTTC,CASSITSDRGEGYTF
TRBV28,TRBJ2-5,TRBD2,-,TGTGCCAGCAGTGTTAGCGGGAGATGGCAAGAGACCCAGTACTTC,CASSVSGRWQETQYF
TRBV6-1,TRBJ1-1,-,-,TGTGCCAGCAGTGAAGCTCAGGGGTTCACTGAAGCTTTCTTT,CASSEAQGFTEAFF
TRBV5-8,TRBJ1-5,TRBD1,-,TGTGCCAGCAGCTCACGGGACAGGGGGGAACCCCAGCATTTT,CASSSRDRGEPQHF
TRBV19,TRBJ2-1,TRBD1,-,TGTGCCAGTAGGGACAGGGGACTAAGGGGGCGCTCCTACAATGAGCAGTTCTTC,CASRDRGLRGRSYNEQFF
TRBV6-1,TRBJ2-7,-,-,TGTGCCAGCAGTGAGCAAACTACCTCCTACGAGCAGTACTTC,CASSEQTTSYEQYF
TRBV29-1,TRBJ2-5,TRBD2,-,TGCAGCGTTTGGGCCCGACTAGCGCAAGAGACCCAGTACTTC,CSVWARLAQETQYF
TRBV14,TRBJ2-7,TRBD1,-,TGTGCCAGCAGCCCTCGGACAGGGTCCGCCTACGAGCAGTACTTC,CASSPRTGSAYEQYF
TRBV6-1,TRBJ2-7,TRBD2,-,TGTGCCAGCACCACCGGGGGGAGAGAGCAGTACTTC,CASTTGGREQYF
TRBV27,TRBJ1-5,-,-,TGTGCCAGCAGTTCAACCGGGACTCTCCTTAGGCCCCAGCATTTT,CASSSTGTLLRPQHF
TRBV5-1,TRBJ1-1,-,-,TGCGCCAGCAGCTTGAACAGCATGAACACTGAAGCTTTCTTT,CASSLNSMNTEAFF
TRBV19,TRBJ1-1,-,-,TGTGCCAGTAGTATATGGGGCGACGACACTGAAGCTTTCTTT,CASSIWGDDTEAFF
TRBV2,TRBJ2-2,TRBD2,-,TGTGCCAGCAAGGCCCGACTAGCGATCACCGGGGAGCTGTTTTTT,CASKARLAITGELFF
TRBV4-2,TRBJ2-1,TRBD2,-,TGTGCCAGCAGCCAAGAGTGGCGGGAGGGCCTGGATGAGCAGTTCTTC,CASSQEWREGLDEQFF
TRBV6-9,TRBJ2-2,-,-,TGTGCTGCAACAGGATCCACCGGGGAGCTGTTTTTT,CAATGSTGELFF
TRBV5-1,TRBJ2-3,TRBD2,-,TGCGCCAGTAGCTCCCGGGTTGCGGGGGGCCGAACAGATACGCAGTATTTT,CASSSRVAGGRTDTQYF
TRBV11-1,TRBJ2-5,-,once,TGTGCCAGCAGCTTAGGTTCCCTAACCCAAGAGACCCAGTACTTC,CASSLGSLTQETQYF
TRBV7-2,TRBJ2-1,TRBD2,-,TGTGCCAGCAGCGAAGGTCCAGCGGGAGGGCGCAATGAGCAGTTCTTC,CASSEGPAGGRNEQFF
TRBV7-9,TRBJ2-1,-,few,TGTGCCAGCAGCCCTCACGACCTTGAGCAGTTCTTC,CASSPHDLEQFF
TRBV5-1,TRBJ2-4,-,-,TGCGCCAGCAGCTCCAGAGTAGCCAAAAACATTCAGTACTTC,CASSSRVAKNIQYF
TRBV27,TRBJ1-6,TRBD1,few,TGTGCCAGCAGTTTAATGCAGGGGGCGTATAATTCACCCCTCCACTTT,CASSLMQGAYNSPLHF
TRBV30,TRBJ1-5,TRBD1,few,TGTGCCTGGAGTACCTACGGACAGGGGAGGCCCCAGCATTTT,CAWSTYGQGRPQHF
TRBV7-3,TRBJ2-7,-,-,TGTGCCAGCAGCTTAAATCCCACCGGGGCCGAGCAGTACTTC,CASSLNPTGAEQYF
TRBV5-8,TRBJ1-5,-,-,TGTGCCAGCAGCTTTTCGGCAGGGGCAACGAGTTACAATCAGCCCCAGCATTTT,CASSFSAGATSYNQPQHF
TRBV6-1,TRBJ1-6,TRBD1,-,TGTGCCAGCAGTGTGACAGGGCCTAATTCACCCCTCCACTTT,CASSVTGPNSPLHF
TRBV9,TRBJ2-1,-,-,TGTGCCAGCAGTGATAGCGTAAGCTCCTACAATGAGCAGTTCTTC,CASSDSVSSYNEQFF
TRBV29-1,TRBJ2-1,-,-,TGCAGCGTCTACGACAATGAGCAGTTCTTC,CSVYDNEQFF
TRBV7-2,TRBJ2-1,TRBD2,-,TGTGCCAGCAGCTTAGACGGGGGGAGGATCAATGAGCAGTTCTTC,CASSLDGGRINEQFF
TRBV25-1,TRBJ2-4,-,-,TGTGCCAGCAGTGGACGGACCAAAAACATTCAGTACTTC,CASSGRTKNIQYF
TRBV6-5,TRBJ2-5,-,-,TGTGCCAGCAGTTACGGGGGGTACCAAGAGACCCAGTACTTC,CASSYGGYQETQYF
TRBV7-9,TRBJ2-1,TRBD2,-,TGTGCCAGCAGCTTAGGAGGTCCAGCGGGAGGGGTTGAGCAGTTCTTC,CASSLGGPAGGVEQFF
TRBV15,TRBJ1-2,TRBD1,-,TGTGCCACCAGCAGACTGACAGGGAACTATGGCTACACCTTC,CATSRLTGNYGYTF
TRBV5-4,TRBJ2-3,-,-,TGTGCCAGCAGCTTAGGCGGGCTCAGCACAGATACGCAGTATTTT,CASSLGGLSTDTQYF
TRBV28,TRBJ2-7,TRBD2,-,TGTGCCAGCAGACCTTTGGGGCTAGCGGGACCGATTTTAGGGCAGTACTTC,CASRPLGLAGPILGQYF
TRBV6-1,TRBJ1-1,-,once,TGTGCCAGCAGTGAATCCCCGGGCAGGGGAAACACTGAAGCTTTCTTT,CASSESPGRGNTEAFF
TRBV27,TRBJ2-7,TRBD1,-,TGTGCCAGCAGTTTAAGGGGACAGAAAACCCCCTACGAGCAGTACTTC,CASSLRGQKTPYEQYF
TRBV2,TRBJ1-5,-,-,TGTGCCAGCAGTGAGGCAGGGTTCAATCAGCCCCAGCATTTT,CASSEAGFNQPQHF
TRBV4-1,TRBJ1-3,-,once,TGCGCCAGCAGCCAACCTGGAGGGTGGGACACCATATATTTT,CASSQPGGWDTIYF